One and the same sample provided the 20 T cell receptor beta chains below, sequenced in a study of T cells in Graves' hyperthyroidism and ophthalmopathy. Using RNA transcripts as the source, TCR beta CDR3 regions were amplified. The study used the HTBI primer set for a first-round RT-PCR of the TCR CDR3. TCRdb re-called the multiplex PCR reads through MiXCR, storing one row per CDR3 protein. The profile covers hundreds of thousands of distinct CDR3 sequences, with 12% to 15% appearing a single time and more than 8.5% taken by the ten largest. What was sequenced was blood. The source is a woman aged 18-35 years with Graves' hyperthyroidism.

This clonotype was counted at least ten times. The genes are TRBV12-3 or TRBV12-4 and TRBJ1-5; a possible D gene is TRBD1 (5 bases). V lost 7 bases, J lost 6 bases, and 10 bases lay in between. CDR3 length equals 12 residues. The CDR3 loop reads CASTSGVQPQHF. Written as DNA, the CDR3 is TGTGCCAGCACTTCGGGGGTTCAGCCCCAGCATTTT.

This clonotype has a count of ten or more. The chain couples TRBV7-2 to TRBJ2-5; perhaps TRBD2 as D (5 bases). The CDR3 sequence is 15 residues long. Trimming stripped 2 bases from V and 2 bases from J, with 12 bases between. Looked up from germline, CDR1 is SGHTA and CDR2 is FQGNSA. The DNA of the CDR3 is TGTGCCAGCAGCTTATTCGGGAACCCTCAAGAGACCCAGTACTTC. Its translation: CASSLFGNPQETQYF.

This clonotype was counted many times. The CDR3 region is CASSGAGTEAFF. CDR3 in DNA: TGTGCCAGCTCAGGGGCGGGGACTGAAGCTTTCTTT. The chain couples TRBV18 to TRBJ1-1; possibly TRBD1 for D (5 bases). The CDR3 has 12 amino acids. Germline lookup yields CDR1 KGHSH and CDR2 LQKENI. V dropped 5 bases and J dropped 5 bases, with 9 bases sitting between them.

This clonotype has at least ten counts. The chain combines TRBV28 with TRBJ2-7, with D perhaps matching TRBD1 or TRBD2 (5 bases each). The CDR3 consists of 15 residues. Trimming pared 4 bases from V and 4 bases from J, leaving 17 bases between. Germline V gives CDR1 MDHEN, CDR2 SYDVKM. Written as DNA, the CDR3 is TGTGCCAGCAGTTCCAACCGGGACCGGGCGTACGAGCAGTACTTC. Amino acid sequence: CASSSNRDRAYEQYF.

This clonotype has just a few counts. The chain combines TRBV6-5 with TRBJ2-7, with 9 positions matching TRBD1. V shed 6 bases, J shed 3 bases, and the junction held 12 bases outside the gene matches. CDR1 and CDR2 (germline): MNHEY, SVGAGI. The CDR3 loop spans 16 amino acids. The CDR3 DNA is TGTGCCAGCAGCCCCGCCGGGACAGGGCGTGACTACGAGCAGTACTTC. It specifies CASSPAGTGRDYEQYF.

This clonotype has a count of ten or more. The rearrangement uses TRBV11-2 and TRBJ2-7; D remains unclear. This CDR3 contains 14 residues. Germline V lookup: CDR1 SGHAT, CDR2 FQNNGV. V was trimmed by 2 bases and J by 6 bases, leaving 14 bases between them. The CDR3 loop is CASSLSGTVSEQYF. In DNA form, the CDR3 reads TGTGCCAGCAGCTTAAGTGGTACAGTTTCCGAGCAGTACTTC.

This clonotype was observed a few times. The gene calls are TRBV20-1 and TRBJ1-1; D uncertain. This CDR3 is built from 14 residues. Germline lookup yields CDR1 DFQATT and CDR2 SNEGSKA (reference sequence). Between the trimmed V and J ends, which lost 0 bases and 0 bases, there was a span of 8 bases. CDR3 nucleotide sequence: TGCAGTGCTAGAGAAAGGGTGGTGAACACTGAAGCTTTCTTT. Its translation: CSARERVVNTEAFF.

A remark on this clonotype: A read error may explain this, as a much larger clone is one base away. The genes are TRBV30 and TRBJ2-2, with 9 bases matching TRBD2. Germline CDR1 and CDR2: GTSNPN and SVGIG (reference sequence). CDR3 size: 16 residues. With 0 bases clipped from V and 6 bases from J, the junction kept 8 bases outside the gene matches. CDR3 loop: CAWSVLAGVGAGELFF. The CDR3 region has the DNA TGTGCCTGGAGTGTATTAGCGGGAGTCGGCGCCGGGGAGCTGTTTTTT. The full variable domain, rest sourced from reference TRBV30 and TRBJ2-2, is SQTIHQWPATLVQPVGSPLSLECTVEGTSNPNLYWYRQAAGRGLQLLFYSVGIGQISSEVPQNLSASRPQDRQFILSSKKLLLSDSGFYLCAWSVLAGVGAGELFFGEGSRLTVL.

There are many counts of this clonotype. The chain carries TRBV28 and TRBJ2-2; D is unresolved. CDR3 length: 14 amino acids. Germline loops: CDR1 MDHEN, CDR2 SYDVKM. Trimming took off 4 bases at V and 1 base at J, with 7 bases between the two ends. The CDR3 reads CASSYYRNTGELFF. CDR3 nucleotides: TGTGCCAGCAGTTACTACAGGAACACCGGGGAGCTGTTTTTT.

CDR3 in amino acids: CASSRGTSRETQYF. CDR3 in DNA: TGTGCCAGCAGCCGGGGGACTTCCCGAGAGACCCAGTACTTC. The chain couples TRBV12-3 or TRBV12-4 to TRBJ2-5; the D gene is possibly TRBD2 (6 bases). Trimming left V 6 bases short and J 4 bases short, with 15 bases between. The CDR3 totals 14 residues.

Worth noting for this clonotype: A read error may be the cause here, since a much bigger clone is one base away. The V and J genes are TRBV10-3 and TRBJ2-7; TRBD1 agrees at 7 bases. CDR3 length: 13 amino acids. Germline assignment: CDR1 ENHRY and CDR2 SYGVKD. The V segment lost 11 bases and the J segment 2 bases; nucleotides outside the gene matches: 9. The CDR3 DNA reads as TGTGCCGCACGACAGGGTCATGCCTACGAGCAGTACTTC. This gives the protein CAARQGHAYEQYF.

This clonotype was recorded at least ten times. The rearrangement links TRBV12-3 or TRBV12-4 to TRBJ2-7, with a tentative D call TRBD1 (5 bases). The CDR3 has 12 residues. V gave up 6 bases and J gave up 3 bases, with 9 bases separating them. In DNA, the CDR3 is TGTGCCAGCAGCGTAGGGGTCTACGAGCAGTACTTC. Translating gives CASSVGVYEQYF.

There are many counts of this clonotype. The V gene is TRBV20-1, the J gene TRBJ1-2, with D hard to call. Trimming cost V 6 bases and J 0 bases, with 5 bases left between them. The CDR3 consists of 11 residues. CDR1 and CDR2 from the germline V gene are DFQATT and SNEGSKA (reference sequence). For the CDR3, the DNA is TGCAGTGCCATAGCTAACTATGGCTACACCTTC. Amino acid sequence: CSAIANYGYTF.

This clonotype was seen at least ten times. This rearrangement joins TRBV11-1 to TRBJ2-1, with 9 bases lining up with TRBD1. Per germline, CDR1 SGHAT and CDR2 FQDESV (reference sequence). The CDR3 runs 15 residues. V was pared by 2 bases and J by 8 bases, with 7 bases of the junction left unmatched. The CDR3 protein is CASSLRDRVGDEQFF. CDR3 sequence (DNA): TGTGCCAGCAGCTTAAGGGACAGGGTAGGCGATGAGCAGTTCTTC. Combining the CDR3 with reference TRBV11-1 and TRBJ2-1 gives the whole variable domain EAEVAQSPRYKITEKSQAVAFWCDPISGHATLYWYRQILGQGPELLVQFQDESVVDDSQLPKDRFSAERLKGVDSTLKIQPAELGDSAMYLCASSLRDRVGDEQFFGPGTRLTVL.

Concerning this clonotype: A much larger clone lies a single base off, so this may be a read error. V usage is TRBV15 and J usage is TRBJ2-7, with 11 positions matching TRBD2. The germline gives CDR1 LNHNV, CDR2 YYDKDF (reference sequence). The junction had 8 bases not matched to a gene; V was cut back by 1 base and J by 6 bases. This CDR3 has 16 residues. The CDR3 sequence is CATSRVPTSGVCEQYF. DNA for the CDR3: TGTGCCACCAGCAGAGTGCCGACTAGCGGGGTCTGCGAGCAGTACTTC. Combining the CDR3 with reference TRBV15 and TRBJ2-7 gives the whole variable domain DAMVIQNPRYQVTQFGKPVTLSCSQTLNHNVMYWYQQKSSQAPKLLFHYYDKDFNNEADTPDNFQSRRPNTSFCFLDIRSPGLGDTAMYLCATSRVPTSGVCEQYFGPGTRLTVT.

This clonotype has a count of ten or more. CDR3 sequence (DNA): TGTGCCAGCAACCCCAGACTAGCGGGAGGGCCCGATGAGCAGTTCTTC. It specifies CASNPRLAGGPDEQFF. The genes are TRBV12-3 or TRBV12-4 and TRBJ2-1; 14 bases map to TRBD2. V trimming: 7 bases; J trimming: 8 bases; junction bases outside the gene matches: 10. The CDR3 extends over 16 amino acids.

This chain connects TRBV24-1 to TRBJ2-7, with D unresolved. V was cut by 1 base and J by 3 bases, with 15 bases left in between. The CDR3 is 16 amino acids. The germline V gene has CDR1 KGHDR and CDR2 SFDVKD. CDR3 in amino acids: CATSDFRSTENYEQYF. In nucleotides, the CDR3 is TGTGCCACCAGTGATTTTAGATCAACAGAGAACTACGAGCAGTACTTC.

This clonotype was counted many times. The chain uses TRBV20-1 and TRBJ2-7, with 10 bases aligning to TRBD1. J lost 4 bases, V lost 4 bases, and 7 bases had no gene match. The CDR3 is made up of 14 amino acids. The V gene's germline CDR1 is DFQATT and CDR2 SNEGSKA (reference sequence). Written as DNA, the CDR3 is TGCAGTGCTACAAGGGACAGGGGTTGGTACGAGCAGTACTTC. Translating gives CSATRDRGWYEQYF.

The J gene is TRBJ1-5, the V gene TRBV12-3 or TRBV12-4; 10 bases fit TRBD1. The length of the CDR3 is 16 residues. Germline trimming cut 5 bases from V and 1 base from J; bases unmatched to any gene: 5. The CDR3 region is CASSRQGAVSNQPQHF. The CDR3 DNA sequence: TGTGCCAGCAGTAGACAGGGGGCTGTAAGCAATCAGCCCCAGCATTTT.

The rearrangement joins TRBV18 to TRBJ2-7, with a tentative D call TRBD1 (6 bases). The CDR3 extends over 14 amino acids. The ends were cut back, 3 bases at V and 3 bases at J, with 12 bases in the middle. CDR1 and CDR2 from the germline V gene are KGHSH and LQKENI. The CDR3 loop is CASSPPMDSYEQYF. CDR3 in DNA: TGTGCCAGCTCACCCCCCATGGACAGCTACGAGCAGTACTTC.